This T cell receptor beta chain was observed in a study of radiation and T cells in renal cell carcinoma. Turning to this clone: The antigen remains undetermined.

The time point is: blood 4 weeks post-SBRT, at nephrectomy. The treatment denotes: 15 Gy SBRT to primary tumor, nephrectomy 4 weeks later. Blood was sampled at baseline, 2 weeks and 4 weeks after SBRT. Study conclusions and caveats: Top tumor clonotypes rose in blood 2 weeks post-radiation, then contracted.

Some clones are missing from TCRdb's copy, which holds only in-frame ones; the method was immunoSEQ multiplex PCR. The sample contains under 100,000 clones, around four fifths of which appear only once. CDR1 MNHNY and CDR2 SVGAGI come from the germline V gene (reference sequence). The V end was cut by 7 bases, the J end by 4 bases, with 17 bases between. There are 15 residues in the CDR3. The chain employs TRBV6-6 and TRBJ1-5, with D perhaps TRBD1 (5 bases). This clonotype was obtained from a man aged 50 or older with renal cell carcinoma. This specimen consisted of blood, obtained from a patient whose treatment included radiotherapy and nephrectomy. The CDR3 loop reads CASNQFGGVNQPQHF. The CDR3 region has the DNA TGTGCCAGCAATCAATTTGGGGGGGTAAATCAGCCCCAGCATTTT.